The present T cell receptor beta chain was sequenced within a study of T cells in localized non-small cell lung cancer. TCRdb's copy holds only in-frame clones and misses some; the assay was immunoSEQ multiplex PCR. The repertoire includes about 59,000 clones, approximately 90% of them detected once, and 20% to 25% sits in the top ten. The sequencing used peripheral blood, collected before any cancer treatment. The TCR sequence derives from a man aged 35 to 70 with stage I squamous cell lung carcinoma.

The CDR3 region is CASSEETQYF. The CDR3 coding sequence is TGTGCCAGCAGTGAAGAGACCCAGTACTTC. The chain uses TRBV6-1 and TRBJ2-5; D remains unclear. This CDR3 is 10 amino acids long. From germline, CDR1 is MNHNS and CDR2 SASEGT. The germline V and J ends were trimmed by 1 base and 6 bases, with 0 bases remaining between them.